What follows are 21 T cell receptor beta chains derived from one specimen sequenced in a study of blood T cell repertoires in COVID-19. Only in-frame clones appear in the TCRdb table, and some are missing; sequencing was by immunoSEQ multiplex PCR. The sample lists approximately 160,000 clones; about 80% were seen once. The sample comprised PBMCs or T cells enriched from blood (not recorded which). These receptors all stem from a man aged 50 to 59 who had recovered from COVID-19.

The rearrangement uses TRBV5-1 and TRBJ2-7; perhaps TRBD2 as D (6 bases). The V gene lost 1 base and the J gene lost 0 bases, with 11 bases spanning the gap. This CDR3 has 15 residues. The V gene's germline CDR1 is SGHRS and CDR2 YFSETQ. CDR3 in DNA: TGCGCCAGCAGCTTGAAACCGGGAGCCTCCTACGAGCAGTACTTC. It yields the protein CASSLKPGASYEQYF.

The chain is built from TRBV10-3 and TRBJ1-2; TRBD1 matches 7 bases. The CDR3 extends over 16 amino acids. After removal of 0 bases from V and 3 bases from J, the junction contained 7 bases not matched to a gene. In germline, CDR1 is ENHRY, CDR2 SYGVKD. The CDR3 sequence: CAISESTGSSDYGYTF. As DNA, the CDR3 is TGTGCCATCAGTGAGTCGACAGGGTCTTCAGACTATGGCTACACCTTC.

V and J are TRBV5-1 and TRBJ1-1; TRBD1 matches at 7 bases. J gave up 3 bases and V 4 bases, and 6 bases lay outside the gene matches. This CDR3 has 14 amino acids. Germline V gene lookup returns CDR1 SGHRS and CDR2 YFSETQ. The CDR3 reads CASSAGTADTEAFF. In DNA form, the CDR3 reads TGCGCCAGCAGCGCTGGGACAGCGGACACTGAAGCTTTCTTT.

This clone was counted once. V and J are TRBV6-5 and TRBJ1-6, with unresolved D. The CDR3 contains 13 residues. Germline CDR1 and CDR2: MNHEY and SVGAGI. The V and J ends lost 4 bases and 1 base respectively, with 2 bases between them. The CDR3 loop is CASSLSYNSPLHF. Here the CDR3 DNA reads TGTGCCAGCAGTTTATCCTATAATTCACCCCTCCACTTT.

The CDR3 DNA sequence: TGTGCCAGCAGCGTAGCCCCTACCACAGATACGCAGTATTTT. Protein product: CASSVAPTTDTQYF. The genes are TRBV9 and TRBJ2-3; D is unclear. Per the germline V gene, CDR1 is SGDLS and CDR2 is YYNGEE. V shed 0 bases and J shed 2 bases, with 7 bases lying between them. The CDR3 is made up of 14 amino acids.

This clone appeared a single time. The chain employs TRBV7-3 and TRBJ2-1; TRBD2 matches at 13 bases. V dropped 1 base and J dropped 7; count of bases not matched to a gene: 7. This CDR3 contains 17 residues. Germline CDR1 and CDR2: SGHTA and FQGTGA. CDR3 amino acids: CASSLRYGTSGVNEQFF. The CDR3 DNA reads TGTGCCAGCAGCTTAAGGTACGGGACTAGCGGGGTTAATGAGCAGTTCTTC.

V is TRBV5-1 and J is TRBJ2-7, with 8 bases identical to TRBD1. Germline lookup yields CDR1 SGHRS and CDR2 YFSETQ. The CDR3 has 14 amino acids. The J segment lost 7 bases and the V segment lost 1 base, leaving 7 bases of the junction unmatched. CDR3 in amino acids: CASSLRAGGGEQYF. The CDR3 nucleotides read TGCGCCAGCAGCTTGAGAGCAGGGGGCGGGGAGCAGTACTTC.

The V gene is TRBV19, the J gene TRBJ2-1, with D uncertain. V lost 2 bases and J 4 bases, leaving 9 bases between the germline ends. CDR3 size: 14 residues. Germline V gene lookup returns CDR1 LNHDA and CDR2 SQIVND (reference sequence). CDR3 DNA: TGTGCCAGTAGTATATCGGCAGGTTACAATGAGCAGTTCTTC. It is translated as CASSISAGYNEQFF.

Only a few counts were recorded for this clone. The chain combines TRBV27 with TRBJ2-3; D might be TRBD2 (7 bases). Trimming removed 2 bases at V and 6 bases at J, with 18 bases between. This CDR3 is 16 amino acids long. The germline V gene has CDR1 MNHEY and CDR2 SMNVEV (reference sequence). CDR3 DNA: TGTGCCAGCAGTTTAAATTTGGGGGGGCCAGGGGATACGCAGTATTTT. Protein: CASSLNLGGPGDTQYF.

CDR3 residues: CAISQRGAQETQYF. DNA of the CDR3: TGTGCCATCAGCCAGCGGGGGGCTCAAGAGACCCAGTACTTC. V and J are TRBV10-3 and TRBJ2-5; the match to TRBD2 covers 9 bases. The trim removed 6 bases at V and 2 bases at J, leaving 4 bases unmatched. CDR1 is ENHRY and CDR2 is SYGVKD in the germline V gene. The CDR3 loop spans 14 amino acids.

The V call is TRBV5-1, the J call TRBJ1-1; 7 bases map to TRBD1. This CDR3 region has 11 residues. From germline, CDR1 is SGHRS and CDR2 YFSETQ. V gave up 3 bases and J gave up 8 bases; unmatched junction bases: 1. CDR3 in DNA: TGCGCCAGCAGCTCGGACAGGGAAGCTTTCTTT. It yields the protein CASSSDREAFF.

This chain links TRBV19 with TRBJ2-7; weak D call: TRBD2 (6 bases). The germline gives CDR1 LNHDA, CDR2 SQIVND (reference sequence). This CDR3 is built from 16 residues. V was pared by 4 bases and J by 3 bases, with 19 bases between. The DNA of the CDR3 is TGTGCCAGTAGTACTGGAGGAGGGCTAGCGATCTACGAGCAGTACTTC. Translating gives CASSTGGGLAIYEQYF.

The V and J genes are TRBV11-3 and TRBJ2-5, with TRBD2 as a possible D gene (6 bases). This CDR3 is 20 amino acids long. Germline CDR1 SGHNT, CDR2 YENEEA. The V gene lost 0 bases and the J gene lost 0 bases, with 23 bases spanning the gap. CDR3 in amino acids: CASSLDSGRESTPYQETQYF. The CDR3 coding sequence is TGTGCCAGCAGCTTAGATAGCGGCAGGGAATCAACCCCTTACCAAGAGACCCAGTACTTC.

The genes are TRBV9 and TRBJ2-3, with TRBD1 identical over 8 bases. Trimming at V came to 4 bases and at J to 2 bases, leaving 9 bases not matched to a gene. This CDR3 spans 16 amino acids. In germline, CDR1 is SGDLS, CDR2 YYNGEE. The CDR3 here is CASSTTTGGNTDTQYF. CDR3 DNA sequence: TGTGCCAGCAGCACAACCACAGGGGGTAACACAGATACGCAGTATTTT.

The chain is built from TRBV30 and TRBJ1-5, with D possibly TRBD1 on 6 matching bases. Trimming took 2 bases from V and 3 from J, leaving 11 bases between them. The germline V gene encodes CDR1 GTSNPN and CDR2 SVGIG (reference sequence). CDR3 length: 14 residues. The CDR3 bases are TGTGCCTGGAGTCCCGACAGGAACAATCAGCCCCAGCATTTT. Translating it yields CAWSPDRNNQPQHF.

The chain joins TRBV5-1 to TRBJ2-2, with D possibly matching TRBD1 (6 bases). CDR1 is SGHRS, CDR2 YFSETQ, per germline. CDR3 length: 15 amino acids. Trimming removed 4 bases from V and 5 bases from J, with 15 bases in between. For the CDR3, the DNA is TGCGCCAGCAGCGATAGGGGGTCGGTGACCGGGGAGCTGTTTTTT. As protein: CASSDRGSVTGELFF.

This rearrangement joins TRBV28 to TRBJ2-1, with TRBD2 matching over 11 bases. V shed 6 bases and J 7 bases; nucleotides not matched to a gene: 11. The CDR3 contains 16 residues. Germline V gene lookup returns CDR1 MDHEN and CDR2 SYDVKM. The CDR3 sequence is CASSPGVAGGYNEQFF. The CDR3, as DNA: TGTGCCAGCAGCCCCGGGGTAGCGGGGGGGTATAATGAGCAGTTCTTC.

The chain has TRBV7-6 and TRBJ1-4, with TRBD1 matching 8 bases. V dropped 4 bases and J dropped 1; count of bases not matched to a gene: 8. Germline lookup yields CDR1 SGHVS and CDR2 FNYEAQ. This CDR3 spans 17 amino acids. The CDR3 DNA follows: TGTGCCAGCAGCTCGTCAGGGGGCGCGGGAACTAATGAAAAACTGTTTTTT. It translates to CASSSSGGAGTNEKLFF.

This clone was counted between two and nine times. This chain links TRBV7-9 with TRBJ2-6; tentatively, D is TRBD1 (5 bases). V dropped 5 bases and J dropped 0 bases, with 11 bases sitting between them. CDR1 SEHNR and CDR2 FQNEAQ come from the germline V gene (reference sequence). The CDR3 runs to 16 residues. CDR3 in DNA: TGTGCCAGCAGCGGCGAGACAGCCTCTGGGGCCAACGTCCTGACTTTC. Translating it yields CASSGETASGANVLTF.

This clone occurred a few times. The chain is built from TRBV6-6 and TRBJ1-4; D not certain. There are 14 residues in the CDR3. The V end lost 6 bases, the J end lost 8 bases, and 16 bases lay between the germline ends. Germline V CDR1 and CDR2: MNHNY, SVGAGI (reference sequence). The DNA for the CDR3 is TGTGCCAGCAGGTTAGATAGTGTGGTGGAAAAACTGTTTTTT. Translated: CASRLDSVVEKLFF.

The J gene is TRBJ1-1, the V gene TRBV30; the D is unclear. This CDR3 region has 13 residues. Trimming took off 3 bases at V and 5 bases at J, with 13 bases between the two ends. Germline-derived CDR1 and CDR2 are GTSNPN and SVGIG (reference sequence). CDR3 in amino acids: CAWSSQVNTEAFF. CDR3 nucleotide sequence: TGTGCCTGGAGCTCCCAGGTTAATACTGAAGCTTTCTTT.